The rows below give T cell receptor beta chains drawn from one sample of a study of blood T cell repertoires in COVID-19. Using immunoSEQ multiplex PCR, the repertoire was profiled, and TCRdb retains in-frame clones only, with some absent. Of about 300,000 clones in the sample, less than 85% were seen once. Sequencing was performed on peripheral blood. The receptors were gathered from a human donor with COVID-19, enrolled during active disease. The donor label of this sample is uncertain. CDR3s include the opening cysteine and the closing phenylalanine or tryptophan.

>TRBV19
CAVEGTGAGLANYGYTF
>TRBV3-1/TRBV3-2
CASSQDLNQPQHF
>TRBV2
CASNEGGASYEQYF
>TRBV3-1/TRBV3-2
CASSHGHRSNEQFF
>TRBV19
CASSNTENEKLFF
>TRBV7-9
CASSSLAGVLYEQFF
>TRBV29-1
CSVDPGYGYTF
>TRBV2
CASSYRVSYNEQFF
>TRBV7-7
CASSLTSGRHNEQFF
>TRBV4-2
CASSHILAGLSYNEQFF
>TRBV6-1
CASSETQMRHGYTF
>TRBV27
CASSSHGSGANVLTF
>TRBV4-1
CASSQISGTGRYEQYF
>TRBV29-1
CSVLRVSTDTQYF
>TRBV27
CASSLGQGFREQYF
>TRBV6-1
CASSEAPGGYTQYF
>TRBV9
CASSVDGRTYEQYF
>TRBV30
CAWSVGSWRDDYGYTF
>TRBV28
CASRGRQGSGTEAFF
>TRBV7-3
CASSFAGGETQYF
>TRBV7-9
CASSPARDTLNGDEQYF
>TRBV23-1
CASSQWVGTPHNEQFF
>TRBV7-2
CASSPGTGFLNTEAFF
>TRBV24-1
CATSRGQSYNEQFF
>TRBV3-1/TRBV3-2
CASSQGTGLHF
>TRBV2
CASKGQGSTGYTF
>TRBV30
CAWSFGGTANEKLFF
>TRBV21-1
CASRRQGGKWNTEAFF